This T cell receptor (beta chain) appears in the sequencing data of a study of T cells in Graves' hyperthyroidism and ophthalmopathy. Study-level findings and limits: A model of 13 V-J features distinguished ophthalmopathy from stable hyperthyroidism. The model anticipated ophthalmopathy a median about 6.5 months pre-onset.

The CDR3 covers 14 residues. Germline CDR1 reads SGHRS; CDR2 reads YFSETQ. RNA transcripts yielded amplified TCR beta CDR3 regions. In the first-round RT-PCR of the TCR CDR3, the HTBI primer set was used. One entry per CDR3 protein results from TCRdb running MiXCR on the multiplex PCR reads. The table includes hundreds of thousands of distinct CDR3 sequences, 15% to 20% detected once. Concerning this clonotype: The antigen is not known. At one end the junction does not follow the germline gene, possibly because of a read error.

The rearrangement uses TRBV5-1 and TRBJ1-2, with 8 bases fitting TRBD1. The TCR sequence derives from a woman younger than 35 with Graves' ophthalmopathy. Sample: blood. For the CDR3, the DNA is TGCGCCAGCAGCTTCACAGGGGGGACGGAGGGCTCCACCTTC. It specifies CASSFTGGTEGSTF.